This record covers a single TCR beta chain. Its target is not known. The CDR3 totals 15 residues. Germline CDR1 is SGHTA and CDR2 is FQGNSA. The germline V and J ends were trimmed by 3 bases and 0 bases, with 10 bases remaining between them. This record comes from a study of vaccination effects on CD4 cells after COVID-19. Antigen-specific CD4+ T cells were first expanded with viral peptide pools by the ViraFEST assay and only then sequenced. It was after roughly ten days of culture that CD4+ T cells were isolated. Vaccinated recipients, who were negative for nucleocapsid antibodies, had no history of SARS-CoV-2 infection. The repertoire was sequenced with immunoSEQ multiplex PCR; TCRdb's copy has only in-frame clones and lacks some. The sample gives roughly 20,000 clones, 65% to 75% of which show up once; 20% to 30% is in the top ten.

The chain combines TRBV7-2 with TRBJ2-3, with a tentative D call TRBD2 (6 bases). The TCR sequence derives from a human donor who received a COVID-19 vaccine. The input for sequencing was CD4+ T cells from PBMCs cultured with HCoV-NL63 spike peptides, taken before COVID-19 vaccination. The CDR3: CASSFWDFSTDTQYF. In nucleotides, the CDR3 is TGTGCCAGCAGCTTCTGGGACTTTAGCACAGATACGCAGTATTTT.